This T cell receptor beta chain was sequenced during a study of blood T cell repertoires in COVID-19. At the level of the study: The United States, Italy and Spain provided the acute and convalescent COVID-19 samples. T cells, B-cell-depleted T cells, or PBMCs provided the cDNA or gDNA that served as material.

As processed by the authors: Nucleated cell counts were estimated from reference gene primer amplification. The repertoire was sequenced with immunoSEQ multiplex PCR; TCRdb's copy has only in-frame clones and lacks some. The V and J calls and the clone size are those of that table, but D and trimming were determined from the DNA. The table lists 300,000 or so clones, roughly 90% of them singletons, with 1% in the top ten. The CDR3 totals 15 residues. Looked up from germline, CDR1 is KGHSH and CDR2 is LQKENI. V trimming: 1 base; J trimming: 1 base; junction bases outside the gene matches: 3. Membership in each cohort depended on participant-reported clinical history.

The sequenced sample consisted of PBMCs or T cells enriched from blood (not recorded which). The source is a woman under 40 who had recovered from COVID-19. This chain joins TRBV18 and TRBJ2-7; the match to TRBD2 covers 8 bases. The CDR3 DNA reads TGTGCCAGCTCACCACGTAGCGGGGCGTCCTACGAGCAGTACTTC. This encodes CASSPRSGASYEQYF.